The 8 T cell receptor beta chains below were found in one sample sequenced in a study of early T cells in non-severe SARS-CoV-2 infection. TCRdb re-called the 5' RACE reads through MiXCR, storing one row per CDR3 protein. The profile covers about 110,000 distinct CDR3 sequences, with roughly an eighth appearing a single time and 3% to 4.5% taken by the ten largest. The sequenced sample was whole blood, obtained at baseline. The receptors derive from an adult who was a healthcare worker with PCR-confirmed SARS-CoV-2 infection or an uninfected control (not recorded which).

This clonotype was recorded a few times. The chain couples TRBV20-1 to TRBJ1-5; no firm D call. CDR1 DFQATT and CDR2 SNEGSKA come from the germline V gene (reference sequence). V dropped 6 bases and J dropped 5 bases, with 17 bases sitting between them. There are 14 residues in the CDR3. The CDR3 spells CSAWAGNGDQPQHF. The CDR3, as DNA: TGCAGTGCCTGGGCAGGAAACGGTGATCAGCCCCAGCATTTT.

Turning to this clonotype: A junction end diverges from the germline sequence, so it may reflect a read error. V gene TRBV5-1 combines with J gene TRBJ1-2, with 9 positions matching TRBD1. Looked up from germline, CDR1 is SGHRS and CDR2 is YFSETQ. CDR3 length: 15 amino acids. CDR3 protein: CASSRDRADLYGHTF. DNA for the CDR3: TGCGCCAGCAGCCGGGACAGGGCGGACCTCTATGGCCACACCTTC.

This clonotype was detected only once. The CDR3 spells CASSCRGQAKGEQYF. CDR3 nucleotide sequence: TGTGCCAGCAGTTGCAGAGGACAGGCCAAAGGGGAGCAGTACTTC. This sequence joins TRBV6-7 and TRBJ2-7, with 7 bases fitting TRBD1. TRBV6-7 is annotated as an ORF whose role is uncertain. CDR3 size: 15 residues. The junction had 13 bases not matched to a gene; V was cut back by 4 bases and J by 7 bases.

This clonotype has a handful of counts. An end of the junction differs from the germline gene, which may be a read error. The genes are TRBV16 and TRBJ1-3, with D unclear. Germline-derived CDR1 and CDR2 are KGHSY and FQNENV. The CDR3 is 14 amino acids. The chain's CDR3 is CASSRGSSENTIYF. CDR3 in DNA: TGTGCCAGCAGCCGAGGAAGCTCTGAAAACACCATATATTTT.

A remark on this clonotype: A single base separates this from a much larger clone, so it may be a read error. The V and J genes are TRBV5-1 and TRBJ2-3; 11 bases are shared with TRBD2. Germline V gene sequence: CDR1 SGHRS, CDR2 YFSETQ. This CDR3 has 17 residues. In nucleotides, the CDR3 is TGCGTCAGCAGCTTGGCCTCTAGCGGGGGGCCCCTTGATACGCAGTATTTT. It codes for CVSSLASSGGPLDTQYF. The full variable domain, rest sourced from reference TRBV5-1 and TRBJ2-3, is KAGVTQTPRYLIKTRGQQVTLSCSPISGHRSVSWYQQTPGQGLQFLFEYFSETQRNKGNFPGRFSGRQFSNSRSEMNVSTLELGDSALYLCVSSLASSGGPLDTQYFGPGTRLTVL.

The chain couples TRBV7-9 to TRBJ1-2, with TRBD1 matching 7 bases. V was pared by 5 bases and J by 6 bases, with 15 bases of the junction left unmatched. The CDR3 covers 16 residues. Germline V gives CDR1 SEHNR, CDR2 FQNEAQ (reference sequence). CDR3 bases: TGTGCCAGCAGCCTCACAGGGGCCCCGTTTCAGAATGGCTACACCTTC. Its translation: CASSLTGAPFQNGYTF.

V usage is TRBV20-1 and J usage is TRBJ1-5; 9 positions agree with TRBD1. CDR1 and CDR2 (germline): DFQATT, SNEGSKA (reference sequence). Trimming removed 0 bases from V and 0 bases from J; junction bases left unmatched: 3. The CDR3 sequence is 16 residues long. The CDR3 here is CSARDGQGLSNQPQHF. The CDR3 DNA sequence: TGCAGTGCTAGAGACGGACAGGGGCTTAGCAATCAGCCCCAGCATTTT.

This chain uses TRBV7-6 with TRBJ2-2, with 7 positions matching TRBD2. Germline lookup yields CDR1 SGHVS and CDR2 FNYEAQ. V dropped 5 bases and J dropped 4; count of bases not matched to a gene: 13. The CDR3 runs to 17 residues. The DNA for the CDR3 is TGTGCCAGCAGCCTCCTCAGTCTAGCGGTTGGCACCGGGGAGCTGTTTTTT. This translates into CASSLLSLAVGTGELFF.